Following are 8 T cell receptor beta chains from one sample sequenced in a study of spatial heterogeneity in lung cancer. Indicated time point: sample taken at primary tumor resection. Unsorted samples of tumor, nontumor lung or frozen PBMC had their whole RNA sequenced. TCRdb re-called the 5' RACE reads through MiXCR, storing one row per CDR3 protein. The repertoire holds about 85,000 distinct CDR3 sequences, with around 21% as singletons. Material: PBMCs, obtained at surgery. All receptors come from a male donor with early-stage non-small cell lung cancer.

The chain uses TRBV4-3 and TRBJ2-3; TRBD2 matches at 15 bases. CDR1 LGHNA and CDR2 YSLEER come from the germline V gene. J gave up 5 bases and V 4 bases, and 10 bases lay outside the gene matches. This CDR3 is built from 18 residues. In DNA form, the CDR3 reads TGCGCCAGCAGCCTCGGACTAGCGGGGGGGCTTTCCGTAGATACGCAGTATTTT. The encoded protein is CASSLGLAGGLSVDTQYF.

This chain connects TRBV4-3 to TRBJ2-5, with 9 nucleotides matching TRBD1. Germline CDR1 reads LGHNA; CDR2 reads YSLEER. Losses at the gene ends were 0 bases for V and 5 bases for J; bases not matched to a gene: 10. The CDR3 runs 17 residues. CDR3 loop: CASSQDWVRTGGETQYF. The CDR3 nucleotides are TGCGCCAGCAGCCAAGATTGGGTACGAACAGGGGGCGAGACCCAGTACTTC.

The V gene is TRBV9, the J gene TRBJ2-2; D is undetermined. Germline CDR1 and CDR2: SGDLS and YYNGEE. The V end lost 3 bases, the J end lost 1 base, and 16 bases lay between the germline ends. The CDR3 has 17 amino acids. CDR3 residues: CASSALGPALNTGELFF. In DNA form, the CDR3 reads TGTGCCAGCAGCGCTTTAGGACCCGCCCTGAACACCGGGGAGCTGTTTTTT.

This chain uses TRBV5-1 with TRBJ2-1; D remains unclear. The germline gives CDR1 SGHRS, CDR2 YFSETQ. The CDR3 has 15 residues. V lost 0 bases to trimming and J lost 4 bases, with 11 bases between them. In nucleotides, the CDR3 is TGCGCCAGCAGCTTGGTTTCGTCGGAGTACAATGAGCAGTTCTTC. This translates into CASSLVSSEYNEQFF.

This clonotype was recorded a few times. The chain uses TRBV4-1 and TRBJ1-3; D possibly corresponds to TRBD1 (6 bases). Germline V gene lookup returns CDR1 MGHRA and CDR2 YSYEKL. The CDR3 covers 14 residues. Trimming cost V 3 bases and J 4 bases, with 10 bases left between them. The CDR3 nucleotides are TGCGCCAGCAGCCAGGGGGCAAGGGGAAACACCATATATTTT. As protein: CASSQGARGNTIYF.

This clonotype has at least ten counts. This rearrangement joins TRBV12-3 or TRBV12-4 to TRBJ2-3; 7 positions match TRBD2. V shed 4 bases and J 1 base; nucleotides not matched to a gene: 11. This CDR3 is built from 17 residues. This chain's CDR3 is CASSSVERGSGTDTQYF. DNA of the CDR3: TGTGCCAGCAGTTCCGTAGAGCGGGGCTCCGGCACAGATACGCAGTATTTT.

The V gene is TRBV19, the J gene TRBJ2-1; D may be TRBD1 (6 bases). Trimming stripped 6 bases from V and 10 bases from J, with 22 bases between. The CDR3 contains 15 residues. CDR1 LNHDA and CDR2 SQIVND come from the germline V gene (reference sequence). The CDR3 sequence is CASSPRGPRSWEQFF. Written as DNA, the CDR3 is TGTGCCAGTAGCCCCAGGGGTCCGCGGTCCTGGGAGCAGTTCTTC.

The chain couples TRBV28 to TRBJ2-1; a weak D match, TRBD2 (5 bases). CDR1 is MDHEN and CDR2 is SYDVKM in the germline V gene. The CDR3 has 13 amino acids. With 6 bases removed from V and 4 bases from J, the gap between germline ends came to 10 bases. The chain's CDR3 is CASRAGLYNEQFF. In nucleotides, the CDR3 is TGTGCCAGCAGGGCGGGTCTGTACAATGAGCAGTTCTTC.